This TCR beta chain was profiled in a study of post-analysis software for immune sequencing data. Regarding the study as a whole: The F measure placed samples prepared in the same batch into strongly shared clusters. The study found significantly lower normalized Chao1 diversity in multiple sclerosis patients than in controls. The five TRBV segments detected at higher frequency in patients than in controls included TRBV5-6, TRBV5-1 and TRBV20-1.

This clonotype was detected a few times. The target antigen is unknown. The CDR3 sequence is 16 residues long. V lost 2 bases and J lost 0, with 11 bases in between. Per germline, CDR1 MRHNA and CDR2 SNTAGT. cDNA libraries for TCR beta contained unique molecular identifiers. Some 500,000 cDNA molecules were recovered from an input of 1 to 10 million T cells. TCRdb reprocessed the PCR reads with MiXCR, giving one entry per CDR3 protein. This table has some 450,000 distinct CDR3 sequences, around 40% appearing once. The source material was blood. The receptor's source is a girl aged 5 to 17 with multiple sclerosis. The rearrangement joins TRBV6-4 to TRBJ2-1, with TRBD2 as a possible D gene (6 bases). This chain's CDR3 is CASSDIGLSSYNEQFF. In DNA form, the CDR3 reads TGTGCCAGCAGTGACATTGGACTAAGCTCCTACAATGAGCAGTTCTTC.